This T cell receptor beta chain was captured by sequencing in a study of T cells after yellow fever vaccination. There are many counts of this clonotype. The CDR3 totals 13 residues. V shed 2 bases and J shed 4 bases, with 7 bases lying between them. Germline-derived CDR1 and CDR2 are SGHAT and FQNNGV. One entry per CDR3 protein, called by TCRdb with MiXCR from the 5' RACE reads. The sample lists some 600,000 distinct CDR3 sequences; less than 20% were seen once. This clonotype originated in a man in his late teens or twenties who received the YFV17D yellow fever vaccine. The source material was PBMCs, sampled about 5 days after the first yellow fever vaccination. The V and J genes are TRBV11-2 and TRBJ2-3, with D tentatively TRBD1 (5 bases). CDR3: CASSLWGPDTQYF. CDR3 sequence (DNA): TGTGCCAGCAGCTTATGGGGCCCAGATACGCAGTATTTT.